This T cell receptor (beta chain) was found in a study of T cells in women clearing cervical HPV infection. Study summary: No precancer developed; the control's incident HPV16 infection cleared within 12 months.

Some clones are missing from TCRdb's copy, which holds only in-frame ones; the method was immunoSEQ multiplex PCR. Its table lists 45,000 to 55,000 clones. The sequence was collected from a woman aged 18-70 years with a cervical HPV16 infection that either progressed to CIN3+ or cleared (not recorded which). The sequenced sample was blood buffy coat.

CDR3 protein: CAIRASGGEGVIQYF. CDR3 DNA (partial): TGTGCCATCAGGGCCTCGGGGGGGGAGGGGGTCATT. The J gene is TRBJ2-4, the V gene TRBV10-3; TRBD2 matches at 8 bases. Sequencing ends 3 residues short of the CDR3 end; the germline J gene provides the rest. The CDR3 is made up of 15 amino acids. V lost 6 bases and J lost 9; bases outside the gene matches: 13. Looked up from germline, CDR1 is ENHRY and CDR2 is SYGVKD.